One T cell receptor (beta chain) is described in this entry. Its antigen is as yet unknown. This sample stems from a study of cytomegalovirus exposure and HLA in healthy donors. The study, taken as a whole, reports: It was reportedly the case that the classifier diagnosed cytomegalovirus status with high specificity and sensitivity. In a later analysis, CMV-associated beta chains were mostly HLA-associated, it appeared. The study put about 180 TCR beta chains on its list as cytomegalovirus-associated.

Those who donated were healthy bone marrow donors. PCR amplification relied on 60 Vbeta primers (plus 13 Jbeta primers). Generated by immunoSEQ multiplex PCR, the TCRdb table keeps only in-frame clones and is missing some. This table holds about 110,000 clones, about 83% found once. Sequenced sample: PBMCs. This sequence was found in a man between 18 and 35 years old in good health and CMV-seronegative.

This chain's CDR3 is CASSLRTSGMGEQYF. CDR3 bases: TGTGCCAGCAGCTTAAGGACTAGCGGTATGGGCGAGCAGTACTTC. The chain links TRBV7-2 to TRBJ2-7, with 10 bases that match TRBD2. V gave up 2 bases and J gave up 6 bases; unmatched junction bases: 7. Germline V gene data show CDR1 as SGHTA and CDR2 as FQGNSA. This CDR3 is 15 amino acids long.